This T cell receptor (beta chain) came from a study of T cells after yellow fever vaccination. This clonotype was counted between two and nine times. TCRdb recomputed calls from the 5' RACE reads with MiXCR, one row per CDR3 protein. This sample has roughly 520,000 distinct CDR3 sequences, with 20% to 25% found just once. Trimming cost V 6 bases and J 4 bases, with 9 bases left between them. The CDR3 covers 13 residues. Germline CDR1 and CDR2: MNHEY and SVGEGT. The origin of this receptor is a man aged 18-30 years who received the YFV17D yellow fever vaccine. The chain joins TRBV6-2 or TRBV6-3 to TRBJ2-2, with D maybe TRBD1 (6 bases). This material consisted of PBMCs, taken approximately 20 days after the first yellow fever vaccination. CDR3 bases: TGTGCCAGCAGAGGCAGGGGCACCGGGGAGCTGTTTTTT. Amino acids: CASRGRGTGELFF.